This TCR beta chain is from a study of blood T cell repertoires in COVID-19. Clones were read by immunoSEQ multiplex PCR, and TCRdb kept only the in-frame ones, dropping some. Of 300,000 to 400,000 clones listed, 88% are singletons. The CDR3 runs 16 residues. Trimming shortened V by 4 bases and J by 5 bases, and 20 bases separated the two germline ends. CDR1 is SEHNR and CDR2 is FQNEAQ in the germline V gene (reference sequence). The clonotype was recovered from a woman in her thirties with acute COVID-19. This sequence joins TRBV7-9 and TRBJ2-5; maybe TRBD1 (5 bases). Material for sequencing was PBMCs or T cells enriched from blood (not recorded which). CDR3 protein: CASSSLGAPMWETQYF. The CDR3 DNA reads TGTGCCAGCAGCTCCCTTGGGGCCCCCATGTGGGAGACCCAGTACTTC.